This T cell receptor (beta chain) originates from a study of blood T cell repertoires in COVID-19. Clones were read by immunoSEQ multiplex PCR, and TCRdb kept only the in-frame ones, dropping some. The data show over 150,000 clones, 80% to 90% seen once. This clone was observed a handful of times. Sequenced material: peripheral blood. This TCR came from a woman older than 75 with acute or convalescent COVID-19.

The CDR3 sequence is CASSPGTGRSYGYTF. In DNA, the CDR3 is TGTGCCAGCAGTCCCGGGACAGGGAGGAGCTATGGCTACACCTTC. The chain couples TRBV6-5 to TRBJ1-2; 9 positions agree with TRBD1. This CDR3 contains 15 residues. The ends lost 5 bases at V and 4 bases at J; junction bases unmatched: 8. Germline V gene lookup returns CDR1 MNHEY and CDR2 SVGAGI.